Below, 2 T cell receptor beta chains from the same sample are listed, as sequenced in a study of blood T cell repertoires in COVID-19. The protocol was immunoSEQ multiplex PCR, while the TCRdb copy is restricted to in-frame clones and leaves out a portion. The data contain 200,000 to 250,000 clones, 65% to 90% of them singletons. Material for sequencing was PBMCs or T cells enriched from blood (not recorded which). The receptors here all came from a woman between 50 and 59 years old with acute COVID-19.

The chain joins TRBV5-4 to TRBJ2-3; no reliable D call. Trimming removed 1 base at V and 1 base at J, with 7 bases between. Germline loops: CDR1 SGHNT, CDR2 YYREEE (reference sequence). The CDR3 is 14 residues long. The DNA for the CDR3 is TGTGCCAGCAGCTTGTTCAGTGGCACAGATACGCAGTATTTT. Its translation is CASSLFSGTDTQYF.

This sequence joins TRBV7-8 and TRBJ1-5; 9 positions match TRBD1. Germline loops: CDR1 SGHVS, CDR2 FQNEAQ. The ends lost 0 bases at V and 7 bases at J; junction bases unmatched: 7. This CDR3 region has 16 residues. CDR3 sequence: CASSLATGQGGQPQHF. The CDR3 DNA is TGTGCCAGCAGCTTAGCAACGGGACAGGGAGGACAGCCCCAGCATTTT.